These 10 T cell receptor beta chains originate from one sample sequenced in a study of blood T cells in healthy people across ages. PCR was performed a second time for 7 to 11 cycles using a sample-barcoded 5' primer and a J-beta primer mix. TCRdb re-called the 5' RACE reads through MiXCR, storing one row per CDR3 protein. Among approximately 900,000 distinct CDR3 sequences listed, just under 30% were seen once. This sample also belongs to another study, concerning T cells of mothers and their children.

Material for sequencing was blood. Every receptor here comes from a woman in her thirties or forties in good health.

This sequence joins TRBV20-1 and TRBJ2-1; D assignment may be TRBD1 or TRBD2 (6 bases each). CDR3 length equals 15 residues. Trimming cost V 0 bases and J 0 bases, with 9 bases left between them. The germline V gene has CDR1 DFQATT and CDR2 SNEGSKA (reference sequence). CDR3 coding DNA: TGCAGTGCTAGAGACGGGGGCGGCTCCTACAATGAGCAGTTCTTC. Encoded protein: CSARDGGGSYNEQFF.

The sample holds a few counts of this clonotype. The V gene is TRBV12-3 or TRBV12-4, the J gene TRBJ2-1, with D unresolved. V dropped 2 bases and J dropped 9 bases, with 8 bases sitting between them. The CDR3 extends over 12 amino acids. CDR3 coding DNA: TGTGCCAGCAGTTTAAAGGTTATTGAGCAGTTCTTC. Its translation: CASSLKVIEQFF.

J is TRBJ1-5 and V is TRBV10-2; D is perhaps TRBD1 (5 bases). The CDR3 is 14 amino acids. CDR1 WSHSY and CDR2 SAAADI come from the germline V gene. Trimming took off 3 bases at V and 7 bases at J, with 13 bases between the two ends. CDR3 nucleotide sequence: TGCGCCAGCAGTGAATTACGAGGGACCCAGCCCCAGCATTTT. Translated, it gives CASSELRGTQPQHF.

This clonotype came up many times. The chain employs TRBV12-3 or TRBV12-4 and TRBJ2-1; the D gene could be TRBD1 or TRBD2 (6 bases each). With 8 bases removed from V and 0 bases from J, the gap between germline ends came to 11 bases. This CDR3 has 14 residues. DNA for the CDR3: TGTGCCAGCGAACGGGGGCCCTCCTACAATGAGCAGTTCTTC. This codes for CASERGPSYNEQFF.

Only one count was recorded for this clonotype. This may stem from a read error, because a much larger clone lies one nucleotide away. This chain connects TRBV12-3 or TRBV12-4 to TRBJ1-2; D is unresolved. The CDR3 has 12 amino acids. The CDR3: CTSSFWTGGYTF. Here the CDR3 DNA reads TGTACCAGCAGTTTTTGGACTGGGGGCTACACCTTC.

The V call is TRBV6-1, the J call TRBJ1-1, with a tentative D call TRBD1 (5 bases). Per germline, CDR1 MNHNS and CDR2 SASEGT. Trimming stripped 2 bases from V and 1 base from J, with 8 bases between. The CDR3 sequence is 14 residues long. CDR3 region: CASSEQGTNTEAFF. The CDR3 region has the DNA TGTGCCAGCAGTGAACAGGGCACGAACACTGAAGCTTTCTTT.

This clonotype was seen only a few times. This sequence joins TRBV18 and TRBJ1-2; maybe TRBD1 (6 bases). V was pared by 2 bases and J by 1 base, with 14 bases between. The CDR3 consists of 16 residues. In germline, CDR1 is KGHSH, CDR2 LQKENI. Here the CDR3 reads CASSPSNREVNYGYTF. The CDR3 DNA sequence: TGTGCCAGCTCACCAAGCAACAGGGAGGTTAACTATGGCTACACCTTC.

The sample holds many counts of this clonotype. This chain uses TRBV7-3 with TRBJ2-3, with no clear D. Deletions cut 4 bases from V and 5 bases from J, with 7 bases between. Germline CDR1 and CDR2: SGHTA and FQGTGA. This CDR3 is 12 amino acids long. Written as DNA, the CDR3 is TGTGCCAGCAGCTCCCAGAGAGATACGCAGTATTTT. Amino acid sequence: CASSSQRDTQYF. The full variable domain, completed using reference TRBV7-3 and TRBJ2-3, is GAGVSQTPSNKVTEKGKYVELRCDPISGHTALYWYRQSLGQGPEFLIYFQGTGAADDSGLPNDRFFAVRPEGSVSTLKIQRTERGDSAVYLCASSSQRDTQYFGPGTRLTVL.

The CDR3 DNA is TGTGCCAGCAGCCGCCTTGGGGATGAGCAGTACTTC. Translated: CASSRLGDEQYF. The gene calls are TRBV7-9 and TRBJ2-4; D uncertain. CDR3 length equals 12 residues. Per germline, CDR1 SEHNR and CDR2 FQNEAQ (reference sequence). With 5 bases removed from V and 13 bases from J, the gap between germline ends came to 15 bases.

This clonotype was counted only a few times. A much more abundant neighbour one base away suggests this may be a read error. The chain combines TRBV9 with TRBJ1-5, with D perhaps TRBD1 (6 bases). V shed 0 bases and J shed 9 bases, with 13 bases lying between them. CDR3 length equals 14 residues. The germline V gene encodes CDR1 SGDLS and CDR2 YYNGEE. CDR3 residues: CASSVGTVGPPQHF. CDR3 DNA sequence: TGTGCCAGCAGCGTAGGGACAGTAGGGCCGCCCCAGCATTTT.